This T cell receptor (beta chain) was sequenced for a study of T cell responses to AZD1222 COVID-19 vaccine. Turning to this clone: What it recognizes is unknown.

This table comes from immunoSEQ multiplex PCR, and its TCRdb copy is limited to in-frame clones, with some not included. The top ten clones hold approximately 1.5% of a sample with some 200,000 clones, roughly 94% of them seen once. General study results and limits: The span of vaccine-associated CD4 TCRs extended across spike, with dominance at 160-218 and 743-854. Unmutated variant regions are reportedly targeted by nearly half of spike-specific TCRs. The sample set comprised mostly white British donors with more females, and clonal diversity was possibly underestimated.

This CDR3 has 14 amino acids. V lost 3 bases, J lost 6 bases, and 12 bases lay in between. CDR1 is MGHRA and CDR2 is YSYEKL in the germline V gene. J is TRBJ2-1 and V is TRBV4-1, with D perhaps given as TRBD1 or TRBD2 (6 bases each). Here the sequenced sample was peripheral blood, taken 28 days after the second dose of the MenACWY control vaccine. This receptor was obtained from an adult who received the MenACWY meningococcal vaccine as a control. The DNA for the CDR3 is TGCGCCAGCAGCCAGGATAGGGGGGCCAATGAGCAGTTCTTC. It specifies CASSQDRGANEQFF.